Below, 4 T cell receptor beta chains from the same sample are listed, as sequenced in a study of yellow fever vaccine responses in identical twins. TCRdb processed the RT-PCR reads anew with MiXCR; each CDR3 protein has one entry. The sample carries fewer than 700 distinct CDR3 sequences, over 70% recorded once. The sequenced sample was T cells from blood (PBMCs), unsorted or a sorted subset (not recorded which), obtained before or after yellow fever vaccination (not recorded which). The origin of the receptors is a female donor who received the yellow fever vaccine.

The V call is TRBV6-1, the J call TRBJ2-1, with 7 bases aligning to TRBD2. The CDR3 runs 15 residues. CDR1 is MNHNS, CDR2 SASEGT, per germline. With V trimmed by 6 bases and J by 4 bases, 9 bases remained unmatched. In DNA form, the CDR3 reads TGTGCCAGCAGGGGCGCCTTGCGGGGGTACAATGAGCAGTTCTTC. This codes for CASRGALRGYNEQFF.

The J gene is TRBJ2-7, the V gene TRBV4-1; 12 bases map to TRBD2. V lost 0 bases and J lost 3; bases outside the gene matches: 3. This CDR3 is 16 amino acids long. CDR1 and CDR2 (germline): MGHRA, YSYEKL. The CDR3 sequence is CASSQEGTSGFYEQYF. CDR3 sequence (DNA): TGCGCCAGCAGCCAAGAAGGGACTAGCGGGTTCTACGAGCAGTACTTC.

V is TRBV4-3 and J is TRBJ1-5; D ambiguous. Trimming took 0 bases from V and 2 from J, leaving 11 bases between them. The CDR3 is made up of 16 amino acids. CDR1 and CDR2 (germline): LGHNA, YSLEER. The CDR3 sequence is CASSQEVGLGNQPQHF. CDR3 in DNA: TGCGCCAGCAGCCAAGAGGTGGGTCTCGGCAATCAGCCCCAGCATTTT.

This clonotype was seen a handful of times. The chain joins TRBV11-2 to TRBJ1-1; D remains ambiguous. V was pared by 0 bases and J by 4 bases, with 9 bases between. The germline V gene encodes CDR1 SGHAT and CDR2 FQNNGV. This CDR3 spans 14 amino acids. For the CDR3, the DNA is TGTGCCAGCAGCTTAGAAGGGAGTGGCACTGAAGCTTTCTTT. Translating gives CASSLEGSGTEAFF.